The rows below give T cell receptor beta chains drawn from one sample of a study of T cell changes during pregnancy in multiple sclerosis. Clones were read by immunoSEQ multiplex PCR, and TCRdb kept only the in-frame ones, dropping some. The sample shows 47,000 or so clones, around 87% of them seen only once. Sequenced material: peripheral blood, taken after pregnancy. These receptors all come from a female donor in good health, enrolled as a control in a pregnancy study. CDR3s include the opening cysteine and the closing phenylalanine or tryptophan. A D gene is named only where the DNA matches it firmly. Size tells how often a clone was seen (once, few, many) or the class of an expanded clone, and some rows leave it out.

abundance: NA; v_gene: TRBV11-2; d_gene: TRBD1; j_gene: TRBJ1-1; CDR3aa: CASSSDRGEGTEAFF; CDR3nt: TGTGCCAGCAGCTCCGACAGGGGTGAGGGCACTGAAGCTTTCTTT
abundance: NA; v_gene: TRBV30; d_gene: TRBD2; j_gene: TRBJ2-4; CDR3aa: CAWTPGVAGQGNIQYF; CDR3nt: TGTGCCTGGACCCCAGGAGTAGCGGGCCAAGGTAACATTCAGTACTTC
abundance: NA; v_gene: TRBV7-9; d_gene: NA; j_gene: TRBJ1-3; CDR3aa: CASSLGSGGGRTGNTIYF; CDR3nt: TGTGCCAGCAGCTTAGGCTCCGGGGGAGGGCGTACTGGAAACACCATATATTTT
abundance: NA; v_gene: TRBV6-1; d_gene: NA; j_gene: TRBJ2-3; CDR3aa: CASRNPRGVTDTQYF; CDR3nt: TGTGCCAGCAGGAACCCCCGGGGTGTGACAGATACGCAGTATTTT
abundance: NA; v_gene: TRBV7-2; d_gene: NA; j_gene: TRBJ1-2; CDR3aa: CASSLTHNYGYTF; CDR3nt: TGTGCCAGCAGCTTGACACATAACTATGGCTACACCTTC
abundance: NA; v_gene: TRBV7-8; d_gene: TRBD2; j_gene: TRBJ2-2; CDR3aa: CASGRLAANNGELFF; CDR3nt: TGTGCCAGCGGGAGACTAGCGGCAAACAACGGGGAGCTGTTTTTT
abundance: NA; v_gene: TRBV19; d_gene: TRBD2; j_gene: TRBJ2-1; CDR3aa: CASRLAGGSYNEQFF; CDR3nt: TGTGCCAGTAGACTAGCGGGGGGCTCCTACAATGAGCAGTTCTTC
abundance: NA; v_gene: TRBV2; d_gene: NA; j_gene: TRBJ2-7; CDR3aa: CASNQRQVSYEQYF; CDR3nt: TGTGCCAGCAACCAGAGACAGGTCTCCTACGAGCAGTACTTC
abundance: NA; v_gene: TRBV7-8; d_gene: NA; j_gene: TRBJ2-4; CDR3aa: CASSLWEFGAKNIQYF; CDR3nt: TGTGCCAGCAGCTTATGGGAGTTTGGAGCCAAAAACATTCAGTACTTC
abundance: NA; v_gene: TRBV19; d_gene: TRBD1; j_gene: TRBJ1-1; CDR3aa: CASSLQGARSTEAFF; CDR3nt: TGTGCCAGTAGTCTACAGGGGGCGCGAAGCACTGAAGCTTTCTTT
abundance: NA; v_gene: TRBV18; d_gene: NA; j_gene: TRBJ1-2; CDR3aa: CASSPQQGRYGYTF; CDR3nt: TGTGCCAGCTCACCTCAACAGGGCCGCTATGGCTACACCTTC
abundance: NA; v_gene: TRBV2; d_gene: NA; j_gene: TRBJ2-7; CDR3aa: CASSGGGGNEQYF; CDR3nt: TGTGCCAGCAGTGGAGGGGGCGGGAACGAGCAGTACTTC
abundance: once; v_gene: TRBV7-9; d_gene: NA; j_gene: TRBJ1-2; CDR3aa: CASSQSGPGDGYTF; CDR3nt: TGTGCCAGCAGCCAATCAGGCCCCGGGGATGGCTACACCTTC
abundance: NA; v_gene: TRBV10-2; d_gene: NA; j_gene: TRBJ2-7; CDR3aa: CASRQSHEQYF; CDR3nt: TGCGCCAGCAGGCAGTCCCACGAGCAGTACTTC
abundance: NA; v_gene: TRBV6-5; d_gene: NA; j_gene: TRBJ2-3; CDR3aa: CASSYSDGASADTQYF; CDR3nt: TGTGCCAGCAGTTACTCGGATGGGGCATCGGCAGATACGCAGTATTTT
abundance: NA; v_gene: TRBV9; d_gene: TRBD1; j_gene: TRBJ1-2; CDR3aa: CASSVASTGNYGYTF; CDR3nt: TGTGCCAGCAGCGTAGCATCGACAGGGAACTATGGCTACACCTTC
abundance: NA; v_gene: TRBV5-1; d_gene: TRBD1; j_gene: TRBJ2-5; CDR3aa: CASSLDGQGEETQYF; CDR3nt: TGCGCCAGCAGCTTGGATGGACAGGGAGAAGAGACCCAGTACTTC
abundance: NA; v_gene: TRBV9; d_gene: NA; j_gene: TRBJ1-1; CDR3aa: CASSVRPSGQNLEAFF; CDR3nt: TGTGCCAGCAGCGTACGACCCTCCGGACAGAACCTAGAAGCTTTCTTT
abundance: NA; v_gene: TRBV18; d_gene: TRBD2; j_gene: TRBJ2-3; CDR3aa: CASSPAGAGTDTQYF; CDR3nt: TGTGCCAGCTCACCGGCGGGAGCGGGCACAGATACGCAGTATTTT
abundance: NA; v_gene: TRBV6-5; d_gene: TRBD2; j_gene: TRBJ2-1; CDR3aa: CASSRLAGEQFF; CDR3nt: TGTGCCAGCAGCCGTCTAGCGGGAGAGCAGTTCTTC
abundance: NA; v_gene: TRBV6-1; d_gene: NA; j_gene: TRBJ2-2; CDR3aa: CASSDAGPFTGELFF; CDR3nt: TGTGCCAGCAGTGATGCGGGTCCCTTCACCGGGGAGCTGTTTTTT
abundance: NA; v_gene: TRBV5-5; d_gene: NA; j_gene: TRBJ2-7; CDR3aa: CASRPRAGSTYEQYF; CDR3nt: TGTGCCAGCAGGCCACGGGCGGGTTCTACCTACGAGCAGTACTTC
abundance: NA; v_gene: TRBV7-9; d_gene: NA; j_gene: TRBJ2-2; CDR3aa: CASSLETPGELFF; CDR3nt: TGTGCCAGCAGCTTGGAGACTCCAGGGGAGCTGTTTTTT
abundance: NA; v_gene: TRBV9; d_gene: TRBD1; j_gene: TRBJ1-1; CDR3aa: CASSVEGQGYAFF; CDR3nt: TGTGCCAGCAGCGTCGAAGGACAGGGGTATGCTTTCTTT
abundance: once; v_gene: TRBV7-9; d_gene: NA; j_gene: TRBJ2-1; CDR3aa: CASSSPRGGNEQFF; CDR3nt: TGTGCCAGCAGCTCCCCCCGGGGAGGTAATGAGCAGTTCTTC
abundance: NA; v_gene: TRBV9; d_gene: TRBD2; j_gene: TRBJ2-7; CDR3aa: CASSAGEGLGYEQYF; CDR3nt: TGTGCCAGCAGCGCGGGGGAGGGACTAGGGTACGAGCAGTACTTC
abundance: NA; v_gene: TRBV13; d_gene: NA; j_gene: TRBJ2-7; CDR3aa: CASSLDGQGSDEQYF; CDR3nt: TGTGCCAGCAGCTTAGACGGCCAGGGGTCTGACGAGCAGTACTTC
abundance: once; v_gene: TRBV6-1; d_gene: NA; j_gene: TRBJ1-3; CDR3aa: CASSEGQDSGNTIYF; CDR3nt: TGTGCCAGCAGTGAAGGCCAGGACTCTGGAAACACCATATATTTT
abundance: NA; v_gene: TRBV28; d_gene: TRBD1; j_gene: TRBJ1-6; CDR3aa: CASIPTGEFYNSPLHF; CDR3nt: TGTGCCAGCATTCCTACAGGGGAATTTTATAATTCACCCCTCCACTTT
abundance: NA; v_gene: TRBV21-1; d_gene: NA; j_gene: TRBJ2-3; CDR3aa: CASSKEQTTTDTQYF; CDR3nt: TGTGCCAGCAGCAAGGAACAGACGACCACAGATACGCAGTATTTT
abundance: NA; v_gene: TRBV18; d_gene: TRBD1; j_gene: TRBJ2-2; CDR3aa: CASSPRTGDTGELFF; CDR3nt: TGTGCCAGCTCACCACGGACAGGGGACACCGGGGAGCTGTTTTTT
abundance: NA; v_gene: TRBV4-2; d_gene: NA; j_gene: TRBJ2-5; CDR3aa: CASSQGIRVADTQETQYF; CDR3nt: TGTGCCAGCAGCCAGGGAATCAGGGTGGCGGACACCCAAGAGACCCAGTACTTC
abundance: NA; v_gene: TRBV4-3; d_gene: NA; j_gene: TRBJ2-5; CDR3aa: CASSQGVFQETQYF; CDR3nt: TGCGCCAGCAGCCAAGGTGTCTTTCAAGAGACCCAGTACTTC
abundance: NA; v_gene: TRBV28; d_gene: TRBD2; j_gene: TRBJ2-7; CDR3aa: CASSSWREGGQYF; CDR3nt: TGTGCCAGCAGTTCCTGGCGGGAGGGCGGGCAGTACTTC
abundance: NA; v_gene: TRBV11-1; d_gene: TRBD2; j_gene: TRBJ2-7; CDR3aa: CASSLNGGNSYEQYF; CDR3nt: TGTGCCAGCAGCTTAAACGGGGGGAACTCCTACGAGCAGTACTTC
abundance: few; v_gene: TRBV4-2; d_gene: NA; j_gene: TRBJ2-7; CDR3aa: CASSQFQGYEQYF; CDR3nt: TGTGCCAGCAGCCAATTCCAGGGCTACGAGCAGTACTTC
abundance: NA; v_gene: TRBV5-4; d_gene: TRBD1; j_gene: TRBJ1-1; CDR3aa: CASSFGLGTGDFATEAFF; CDR3nt: TGTGCCAGCAGCTTCGGGCTCGGGACAGGGGACTTTGCCACTGAAGCTTTCTTT
abundance: NA; v_gene: TRBV6-4; d_gene: TRBD1; j_gene: TRBJ2-3; CDR3aa: CASTFRTGHTDTQYF; CDR3nt: TGTGCCAGCACCTTCAGGACAGGGCACACAGATACGCAGTATTTT
abundance: NA; v_gene: TRBV9; d_gene: TRBD1; j_gene: TRBJ1-1; CDR3aa: CASSPLTGKDTEAFF; CDR3nt: TGTGCCAGCAGCCCCCTGACAGGGAAAGACACTGAAGCTTTCTTT
abundance: NA; v_gene: TRBV10-3; d_gene: NA; j_gene: TRBJ1-4; CDR3aa: CAGREGRSSNEKLFF; CDR3nt: TGTGCCGGACGGGAGGGGAGATCTTCTAATGAAAAACTGTTTTTT
abundance: NA; v_gene: TRBV30; d_gene: TRBD1; j_gene: TRBJ2-5; CDR3aa: CAWSVGTGSVQETQYF; CDR3nt: TGTGCCTGGAGTGTGGGGACAGGGAGCGTCCAAGAGACCCAGTACTTC
abundance: NA; v_gene: TRBV11-3; d_gene: TRBD2; j_gene: TRBJ2-1; CDR3aa: CASSLVAGGPHEQFF; CDR3nt: TGTGCCAGCAGCTTAGTAGCGGGGGGGCCCCATGAGCAGTTCTTC
abundance: once; v_gene: TRBV6-4; d_gene: NA; j_gene: TRBJ2-1; CDR3aa: CASSDSAASYNEQFF; CDR3nt: TGTGCCAGCAGTGACTCGGCAGCGTCCTACAATGAGCAGTTCTTC